This TCR beta chain was identified during a study of CD8 T cells in Susac syndrome. Sequencing of TCR beta covered CD8+ and CD4+ T cells obtained from blood. Control patients had untreated stable or active relapsing-remitting multiple sclerosis by revised McDonald criteria. Through negative isolation, CD4+ and CD8+ T cells were obtained, while TEMRA cells were enriched using FACS. Random-hexamer reverse transcription was applied to about 0.45 to 1 ug RNA. TCR beta CDR3 was amplified by immunoSEQ covering 54 Vbeta and 13 Jbeta. MiXCR, run by TCRdb on the immunoSEQ multiplex PCR reads, gives a single entry per CDR3 protein. The sample includes roughly 200,000 distinct CDR3 sequences, just under 95% of them seen just once. The CDR3 sequence is 12 residues long. V lost 4 bases, J lost 2 bases, and 6 bases lay in between. CDR1 and CDR2 (germline): LGHDT, YNNKEL (reference sequence).

This receptor was taken from a human donor with multiple sclerosis. Sequenced input: CD4+ T cells from PBMCs. This chain connects TRBV3-1 to TRBJ2-7; D gene unclear. DNA of the CDR3: TGTGCCAGCAGCCGAAGTACCTACGAGCAGTACTTC. Translated: CASSRSTYEQYF.